This TCR beta chain appears in the sequencing data of a study of T cell responses to AZD1222 COVID-19 vaccine. Produced via immunoSEQ multiplex PCR; TCRdb's table is partial and in-frame only. Among some 130,000 clones listed, approximately 90% were seen once. Concerning this clone itself: Its antigen is unknown.

V gave up 0 bases and J gave up 4 bases, with 5 bases separating them. The CDR3 runs to 13 residues. The germline CDR1 and CDR2 sequences are MGHRA and YSYEKL. Notes on the study in general: Along spike, vaccine-associated CD4 TCRs were found throughout, with dominance at 160-218 and 743-854. Spike-specific TCR breadth and depth rose after two AZD1222 doses.

The TCR was taken from an adult in good health. Source: peripheral blood, taken on day 0 of AZD1222 vaccination. The chain recombines TRBV4-1 with TRBJ2-3; D is ambiguous. The CDR3 DNA reads as TGCGCCAGCAGCCAAGAGGGCGCAGATACGCAGTATTTT. Its translation: CASSQEGADTQYF.